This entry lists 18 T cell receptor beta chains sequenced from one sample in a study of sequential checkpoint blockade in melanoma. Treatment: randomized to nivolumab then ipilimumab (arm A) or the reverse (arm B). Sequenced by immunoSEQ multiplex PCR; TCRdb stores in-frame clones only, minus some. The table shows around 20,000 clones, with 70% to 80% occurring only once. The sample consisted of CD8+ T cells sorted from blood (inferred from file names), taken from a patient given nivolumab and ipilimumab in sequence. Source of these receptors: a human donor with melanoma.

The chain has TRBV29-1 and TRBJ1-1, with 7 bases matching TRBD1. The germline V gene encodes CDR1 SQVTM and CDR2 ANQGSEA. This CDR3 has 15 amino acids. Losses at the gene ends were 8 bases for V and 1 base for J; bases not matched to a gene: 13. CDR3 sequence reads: CSPPPPGTANTEAFF. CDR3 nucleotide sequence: TGCAGCCCGCCCCCCCCCGGGACAGCGAACACTGAAGCTTTCTTT.

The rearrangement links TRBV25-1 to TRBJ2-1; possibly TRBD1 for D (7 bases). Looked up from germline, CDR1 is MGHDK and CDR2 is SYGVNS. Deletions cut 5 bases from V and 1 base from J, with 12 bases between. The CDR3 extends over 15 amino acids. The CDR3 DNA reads TGTGCCAGCAGTAGCCCAGGGGGGTCCTACAATGAGCAGTTCTTC. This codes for CASSSPGGSYNEQFF.

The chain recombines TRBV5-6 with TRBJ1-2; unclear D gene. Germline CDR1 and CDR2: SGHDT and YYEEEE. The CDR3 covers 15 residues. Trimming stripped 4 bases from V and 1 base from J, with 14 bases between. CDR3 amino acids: CASSLGWAVNYGYTF. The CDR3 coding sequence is TGTGCCAGCAGCCTCGGTTGGGCCGTTAACTATGGCTACACCTTC.

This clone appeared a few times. CDR3 in amino acids: CASSIDTGFNQPQHF. As DNA, the CDR3 is TGTGCCAGTAGTATAGACACAGGGTTCAATCAGCCCCAGCATTTT. V usage is TRBV19 and J usage is TRBJ1-5, with D perhaps TRBD1 (6 bases). The CDR3 runs 15 residues. Germline V gene sequence: CDR1 LNHDA, CDR2 SQIVND (reference sequence). V lost 0 bases to trimming and J lost 3 bases, with 9 bases between them. Full variable domain (missing parts from reference TRBV19 and TRBJ1-5): DGGITQSPKYLFRKEGQNVTLSCEQNLNHDAMYWYRQDPGQGLRLIYYSQIVNDFQKGDIAEGYSVSREKKESFPLTVTSAQKNPTAFYLCASSIDTGFNQPQHFGDGTRLSIL.

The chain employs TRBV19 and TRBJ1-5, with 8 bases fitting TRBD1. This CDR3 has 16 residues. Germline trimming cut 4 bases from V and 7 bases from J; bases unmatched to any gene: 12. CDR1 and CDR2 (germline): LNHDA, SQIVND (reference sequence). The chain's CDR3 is CASSKVPGQASQPQHF. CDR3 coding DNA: TGTGCCAGTAGTAAAGTCCCGGGACAGGCATCCCAGCCCCAGCATTTT.

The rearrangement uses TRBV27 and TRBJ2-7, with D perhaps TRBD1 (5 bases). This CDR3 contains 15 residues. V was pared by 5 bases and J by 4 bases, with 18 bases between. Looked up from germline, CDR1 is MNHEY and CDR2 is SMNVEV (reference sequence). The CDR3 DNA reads TGTGCCAGCAGTACTCCCGGGCAGGGCTGGTACGAGCAGTACTTC. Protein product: CASSTPGQGWYEQYF.

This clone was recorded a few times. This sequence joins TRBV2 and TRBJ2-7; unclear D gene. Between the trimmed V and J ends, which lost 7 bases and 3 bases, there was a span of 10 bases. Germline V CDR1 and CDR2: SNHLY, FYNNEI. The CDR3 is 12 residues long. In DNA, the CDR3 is TGTGCCAGCAAGGTGAGAGGCTACGAGCAGTACTTC. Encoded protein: CASKVRGYEQYF.

CDR3 coding DNA: TGCAGCGTTGTACTAGCCTCGACCTACGAGCAGTACTTC. Protein sequence: CSVVLASTYEQYF. J is TRBJ2-7 and V is TRBV29-1; TRBD2 is a possible D gene (6 bases). CDR1 is SQVTM, CDR2 ANQGSEA, per germline. Deletions cut 4 bases from V and 2 bases from J, with 12 bases between. The CDR3 is 13 residues long.

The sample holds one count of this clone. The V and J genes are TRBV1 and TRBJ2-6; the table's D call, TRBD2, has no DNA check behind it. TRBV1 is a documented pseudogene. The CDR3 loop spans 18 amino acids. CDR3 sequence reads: CTNRNSGCAQSRANVLTF. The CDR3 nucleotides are TGCACCAACAGAAACTCGGGTTGTGCACAAAGTCGGGCCAACGTCCTGACTTTC.

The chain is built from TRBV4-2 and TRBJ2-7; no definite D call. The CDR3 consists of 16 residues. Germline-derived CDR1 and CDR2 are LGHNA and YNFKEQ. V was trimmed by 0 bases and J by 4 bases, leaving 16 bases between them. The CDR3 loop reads CASSQEAVSGSYEQYF. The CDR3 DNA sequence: TGTGCCAGCAGCCAAGAGGCGGTATCGGGTTCTTACGAGCAGTACTTC.

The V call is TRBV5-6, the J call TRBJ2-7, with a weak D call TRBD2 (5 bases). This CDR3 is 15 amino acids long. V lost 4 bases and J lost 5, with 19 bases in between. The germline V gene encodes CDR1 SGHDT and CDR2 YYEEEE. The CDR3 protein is CASSLRPRGSDEQYF. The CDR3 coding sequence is TGTGCCAGCAGCCTTCGACCCCGGGGATCGGACGAGCAGTACTTC.

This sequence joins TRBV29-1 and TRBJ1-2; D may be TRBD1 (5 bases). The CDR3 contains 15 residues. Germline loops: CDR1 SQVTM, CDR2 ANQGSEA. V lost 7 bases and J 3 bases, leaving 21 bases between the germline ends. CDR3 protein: CSAHDGAGGDYGYTF. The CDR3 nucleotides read TGCAGCGCCCATGACGGGGCAGGAGGGGACTATGGCTACACCTTC.

The chain's CDR3 is CASSEYEDRVDEAFF. The CDR3, as DNA: TGTGCCAGCAGTGAATATGAGGACAGGGTTGATGAAGCTTTCTTT. This chain connects TRBV2 to TRBJ1-1, with TRBD1 matching 8 bases. Germline CDR1 reads SNHLY; CDR2 reads FYNNEI. V gave up 2 bases and J gave up 7 bases; unmatched junction bases: 9. CDR3 length equals 15 residues.

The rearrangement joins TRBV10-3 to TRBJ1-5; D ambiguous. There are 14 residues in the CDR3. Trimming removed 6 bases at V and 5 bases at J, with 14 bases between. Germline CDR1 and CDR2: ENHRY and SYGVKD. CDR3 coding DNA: TGTGCCATCAGCCCTCGAGCAGCGGATCAGCCCCAGCATTTT. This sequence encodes CAISPRAADQPQHF.

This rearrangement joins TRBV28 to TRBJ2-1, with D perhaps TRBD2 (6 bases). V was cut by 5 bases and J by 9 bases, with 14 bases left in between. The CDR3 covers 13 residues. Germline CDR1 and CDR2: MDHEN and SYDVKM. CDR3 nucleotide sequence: TGTGCCAGCAGTCGGGGGTTCTGGAGTGAGCAGTTCTTC. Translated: CASSRGFWSEQFF. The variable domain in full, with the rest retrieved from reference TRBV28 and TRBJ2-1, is DVKVTQSSRYLVKRTGEKVFLECVQDMDHENMFWYRQDPGLGLRLIYFSYDVKMKEKGDIPEGYSVSREKKERFSLILESASTNQTSMYLCASSRGFWSEQFFGPGTRLTVL.

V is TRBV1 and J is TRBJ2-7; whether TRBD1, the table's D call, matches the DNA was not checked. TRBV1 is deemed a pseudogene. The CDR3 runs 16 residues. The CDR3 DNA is TGCACCAGCAGCCAAGATCGGCCGACAGGGTGGTACGAGCAGTACTTC. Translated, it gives CTSSQDRPTGWYEQYF.

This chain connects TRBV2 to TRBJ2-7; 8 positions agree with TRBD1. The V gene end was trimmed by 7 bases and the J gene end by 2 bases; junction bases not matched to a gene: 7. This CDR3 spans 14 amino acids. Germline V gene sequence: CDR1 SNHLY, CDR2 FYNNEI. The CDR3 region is CASTWPDRAYEQYF. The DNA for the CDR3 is TGTGCCAGCACATGGCCGGACAGGGCCTACGAGCAGTACTTC.

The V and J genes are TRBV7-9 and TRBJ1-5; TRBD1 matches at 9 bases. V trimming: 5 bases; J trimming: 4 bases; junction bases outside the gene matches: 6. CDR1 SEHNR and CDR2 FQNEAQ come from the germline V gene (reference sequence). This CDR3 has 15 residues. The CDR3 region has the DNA TGTGCCAGCAGCACATCGGGACAGGGAAATCAGCCCCAGCATTTT. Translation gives CASSTSGQGNQPQHF. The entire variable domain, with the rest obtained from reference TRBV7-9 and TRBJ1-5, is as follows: DTGVSQNPRHKITKRGQNVTFRCDPISEHNRLYWYRQTLGQGPEFLTYFQNEAQLEKSRLLSDRFSAERPKGSFSTLEIQRTEQGDSAMYLCASSTSGQGNQPQHFGDGTRLSIL.